A single TCR beta chain is shown here with its context. V was pared by 7 bases and J by 12 bases, with 19 bases between. The CDR3 consists of 12 residues. CDR1 and CDR2 from the germline V gene are SGHRS and YFSETQ. The source of the sample is a study of blood T cell repertoires in COVID-19. As for the study in general: T cells, B-cell-depleted T cells, or PBMCs provided the cDNA or gDNA that served as material.

In the original processing: The assay estimated nucleated cells by amplifying reference gene primers. Repertoires were generated with immunoSEQ multiplex PCR, while TCRdb's copy carries only in-frame clones and drops some. Clone size and the V and J calls come from that table; the DNA yielded D and trimming. The sample has 150,000 or so clones, almost 85% seen once; the top ten hold nearly 15%. This chain uses TRBV5-1 with TRBJ1-2, with D perhaps matching TRBD1 (6 bases). The sequence was obtained from a human donor with acute or convalescent COVID-19. The donor label of this sample is uncertain. The sequenced sample consisted of peripheral blood. CDR3 in amino acids: CASSSGTFVHTF. The CDR3 bases are TGCGCCAGCTCTTCCGGGACATTCGTCCACACCTTC.